This is a list of T cell receptor beta chains from one sample in a study of CD8 T cells in ankylosing spondylitis. MiXCR, run by TCRdb on the 5' RACE reads, gives a single entry per CDR3 protein. The table shows 120,000 to 150,000 distinct CDR3 sequences, with roughly 8.3% occurring only once. Sample: synovial fluid, either unsorted or a sorted T cell fraction (not recorded which). These receptors were obtained from a male donor with ankylosing spondylitis. Each CDR3 is given with its conserved first and last residue. A D gene is named only where the DNA matches it firmly. Size is omitted from some rows. Given values are once, few, many or a class for expanded clones.

d_call: TRBD2; v_call: TRBV6-4; j_call: TRBJ2-3; clone_size: .; cdr3_aa: CASGTRKSDTQYF; cdr3_nt: TGTGCCAGCGGGACTAGAAAATCAGATACGCAGTATTTT
d_call: .; v_call: TRBV27; j_call: TRBJ2-3; clone_size: few; cdr3_aa: CASSLKGPEYTQYF; cdr3_nt: TGTGCCAGCAGTTTAAAGGGGCCTGAGTACACGCAGTATTTT
d_call: TRBD2; v_call: TRBV3-1; j_call: TRBJ2-3; clone_size: .; cdr3_aa: CASSPGLAGTRGTQYF; cdr3_nt: TGTGCCAGCAGCCCGGGACTAGCGGGAACACGGGGGACGCAGTATTTT
d_call: .; v_call: TRBV27; j_call: TRBJ1-5; clone_size: many; cdr3_aa: CASSRDLWGQPQHF; cdr3_nt: TGTGCCAGCAGCCGGGACCTTTGGGGTCAGCCCCAGCATTTT
d_call: TRBD2; v_call: TRBV3-1; j_call: TRBJ2-7; clone_size: .; cdr3_aa: CASSYGLAGLYEQYF; cdr3_nt: TGTGCCAGCAGCTACGGACTAGCGGGCCTCTACGAGCAGTACTTC
d_call: .; v_call: TRBV7-2; j_call: TRBJ1-1; clone_size: .; cdr3_aa: CASSLLQDTEAFF; cdr3_nt: TGTGCCAGCAGTTTGCTACAGGACACTGAAGCTTTCTTT
d_call: .; v_call: TRBV5-1; j_call: TRBJ2-1; clone_size: many; cdr3_aa: CASSSGSSYNEQFF; cdr3_nt: TGCGCCAGCAGCTCGGGAAGCTCCTACAATGAGCAGTTCTTC
d_call: .; v_call: TRBV25-1; j_call: TRBJ2-2; clone_size: many; cdr3_aa: CASTRNTGELFF; cdr3_nt: TGTGCCAGCACCAGAAACACCGGGGAGCTGTTTTTT
d_call: .; v_call: TRBV6-1; j_call: TRBJ1-5; clone_size: .; cdr3_aa: CASNRAGQPQHF; cdr3_nt: TGTGCCAGTAACAGGGCCGGTCAGCCCCAGCATTTT
d_call: .; v_call: TRBV28; j_call: TRBJ1-2; clone_size: many; cdr3_aa: CASSVLAAGRDYGYTF; cdr3_nt: TGTGCCAGCAGTGTATTAGCGGCAGGAAGGGACTATGGCTACACCTTC
d_call: .; v_call: TRBV5-1; j_call: TRBJ1-2; clone_size: few; cdr3_aa: CASSRTADGYTF; cdr3_nt: TGCGCCAGCAGCAGGACTGCGGATGGCTACACCTTC
d_call: .; v_call: TRBV20-1; j_call: TRBJ2-7; clone_size: many; cdr3_aa: CSAPDTYEQYF; cdr3_nt: TGCAGTGCACCCGACACATACGAGCAGTACTTC
d_call: .; v_call: TRBV18; j_call: TRBJ2-1; clone_size: .; cdr3_aa: CASSMDREGEQFF; cdr3_nt: TGTGCCAGCTCAATGGACAGGGAGGGTGAGCAGTTCTTC
d_call: TRBD2; v_call: TRBV9; j_call: TRBJ2-1; clone_size: .; cdr3_aa: CASSPRGGQNEQFF; cdr3_nt: TGTGCCAGCAGCCCTCGGGGGGGCCAAAATGAGCAGTTCTTC
d_call: .; v_call: TRBV9; j_call: TRBJ1-1; clone_size: many; cdr3_aa: CASSVGGAVNTEAFF; cdr3_nt: TGTGCCAGCAGCGTAGGGGGGGCCGTGAACACTGAAGCTTTCTTT
d_call: .; v_call: TRBV5-4; j_call: TRBJ2-7; clone_size: .; cdr3_aa: CASSSQGGESYEQYF; cdr3_nt: TGTGCCAGCAGCTCCCAGGGGGGGGAATCCTACGAGCAGTACTTC
d_call: .; v_call: TRBV20-1; j_call: TRBJ1-2; clone_size: .; cdr3_aa: CSARGDGLHGYTF; cdr3_nt: TGCAGTGCTAGAGGGGACGGGCTTCATGGCTACACCTTC
d_call: TRBD1; v_call: TRBV29-1; j_call: TRBJ1-3; clone_size: many; cdr3_aa: CSVADRGVGNTIYF; cdr3_nt: TGCAGCGTGGCGGACAGGGGCGTTGGAAACACCATATATTTT
d_call: .; v_call: TRBV10-3; j_call: TRBJ2-7; clone_size: many; cdr3_aa: CAIARKGDEQYF; cdr3_nt: TGTGCCATCGCGAGAAAAGGGGACGAGCAGTACTTC
d_call: .; v_call: TRBV7-2; j_call: TRBJ2-3; clone_size: .; cdr3_aa: CASSLLGQNTDTQYF; cdr3_nt: TGTGCCAGCAGCTTATTAGGTCAAAACACAGATACGCAGTATTTT
d_call: .; v_call: TRBV20-1; j_call: TRBJ1-4; clone_size: few; cdr3_aa: CSAPRDRNNEKLFF; cdr3_nt: TGCAGTGCTCCCCGAGACCGTAACAATGAAAAACTGTTTTTT
d_call: .; v_call: TRBV7-8; j_call: TRBJ1-2; clone_size: few; cdr3_aa: CASSESVNYGYTF; cdr3_nt: TGTGCCAGCAGCGAGAGTGTTAACTATGGCTACACCTTC
d_call: .; v_call: TRBV7-2; j_call: TRBJ1-5; clone_size: .; cdr3_aa: CASVAGALNQPQHF; cdr3_nt: TGTGCCTCCGTAGCCGGAGCCCTTAATCAGCCCCAGCATTTT
d_call: .; v_call: TRBV15; j_call: TRBJ1-1; clone_size: many; cdr3_aa: CATSRVGGGEAFF; cdr3_nt: TGTGCCACCAGCAGAGTCGGCGGTGGTGAAGCTTTCTTT
d_call: .; v_call: TRBV20-1; j_call: TRBJ2-5; clone_size: many; cdr3_aa: CSAVVRETQYF; cdr3_nt: TGCAGTGCAGTAGTGCGGGAGACCCAGTACTTC
d_call: .; v_call: TRBV10-1; j_call: TRBJ2-7; clone_size: few; cdr3_aa: CASSESRPGPYEQYF; cdr3_nt: TGCGCCAGCAGTGAGTCGAGACCGGGACCCTACGAGCAGTACTTC
d_call: TRBD2; v_call: TRBV5-1; j_call: TRBJ2-3; clone_size: few; cdr3_aa: CASSPLAGEEDTQYF; cdr3_nt: TGCGCCAGCAGTCCACTAGCGGGGGAAGAAGATACGCAGTATTTT
d_call: TRBD1; v_call: TRBV12-3/TRBV12-4; j_call: TRBJ1-4; clone_size: .; cdr3_aa: CAISFRFRDRVGADEKLFF; cdr3_nt: TGTGCCATCAGCTTTCGTTTCCGGGACAGGGTAGGGGCTGATGAAAAACTGTTTTTT
d_call: .; v_call: TRBV5-1; j_call: TRBJ2-5; clone_size: .; cdr3_aa: CASSLKGETQYF; cdr3_nt: TGCGCCAGCAGCTTGAAGGGTGAGACCCAGTACTTC
d_call: TRBD2; v_call: TRBV18; j_call: TRBJ2-1; clone_size: .; cdr3_aa: CASSPLAGGPREQFF; cdr3_nt: TGTGCCAGCTCCCCACTAGCGGGAGGGCCGAGAGAGCAGTTCTTC
d_call: TRBD1; v_call: TRBV5-1; j_call: TRBJ2-7; clone_size: .; cdr3_aa: CASSLAGQGWYEQYF; cdr3_nt: TGCGCCAGCAGCTTGGCAGGACAGGGATGGTACGAGCAGTACTTC
d_call: .; v_call: TRBV6-1; j_call: TRBJ2-7; clone_size: few; cdr3_aa: CASGKDWERGEQYF; cdr3_nt: TGTGCCAGTGGGAAGGACTGGGAAAGAGGCGAGCAGTACTTC
d_call: .; v_call: TRBV7-2; j_call: TRBJ1-1; clone_size: many; cdr3_aa: CASSWGGTEAFF; cdr3_nt: TGTGCCAGCAGCTGGGGGGGCACTGAAGCTTTCTTT
d_call: .; v_call: TRBV5-6; j_call: TRBJ2-5; clone_size: many; cdr3_aa: CASSLGVPSQETQYF; cdr3_nt: TGTGCCAGCAGCTTGGGGGTCCCTTCCCAAGAGACCCAGTACTTC
d_call: TRBD1; v_call: TRBV6-1; j_call: TRBJ2-7; clone_size: many; cdr3_aa: CASSQRQGVYEQYF; cdr3_nt: TGTGCCAGCAGCCAGAGGCAGGGGGTATACGAGCAGTACTTC
d_call: .; v_call: TRBV20-1; j_call: TRBJ2-3; clone_size: few; cdr3_aa: CSAPGESSTDTQYF; cdr3_nt: TGCAGTGCTCCCGGGGAAAGTAGCACAGATACGCAGTATTTT
d_call: TRBD2; v_call: TRBV10-3; j_call: TRBJ2-3; clone_size: .; cdr3_aa: CAISDGTSGRARSTDTQYF; cdr3_nt: TGTGCCATCAGTGATGGGACTAGCGGGAGAGCACGGAGCACGGATACGCAGTATTTT